The 29 T cell receptor beta chains given below trace back to one sample, sequenced in a study of PD-L1 blockade in urothelial cancer. TCRdb's copy holds only in-frame clones and misses some; the assay was immunoSEQ multiplex PCR. The data hold 100,000 or so clones, with 70% to 85% observed a single time. This material consisted of PBMCs, taken around atezolizumab (anti-PD-L1) treatment. The receptors come from a man aged 45-65 years with urothelial cancer.

This clone occurred a few times. The chain employs TRBV28 and TRBJ2-3, with a weak D call TRBD1 (5 bases). The V end was cut by 4 bases, the J end by 3 bases, with 11 bases between. The germline V gene has CDR1 MDHEN and CDR2 SYDVKM. The CDR3 consists of 14 residues. The CDR3 DNA is TGTGCCAGCAGTTCGCGGCCAGGGACAGATACGCAGTATTTT. This translates into CASSSRPGTDTQYF.

On this clone: At the DNA level, this CDR3 is encoded by other sequences in the same sample as well. This chain connects TRBV5-1 to TRBJ2-1; 11 nucleotides line up with TRBD2. The V gene end was trimmed by 3 bases and the J gene end by 5 bases; junction bases not matched to a gene: 4. The CDR3 sequence is 15 residues long. Looked up from germline, CDR1 is SGHRS and CDR2 is YFSETQ. CDR3 nucleotides: TGCGCCAGCAGCTCGTTAGCGGGAGGGCACAATGAGCAGTTCTTC. Amino acids: CASSSLAGGHNEQFF.

The V call is TRBV2, the J call TRBJ1-1; a possible D gene is TRBD1 (5 bases). V was pared by 6 bases and J by 7 bases, with 12 bases between. The V gene's germline CDR1 is SNHLY and CDR2 FYNNEI. This CDR3 is built from 12 residues. The CDR3 sequence is CASSLGHFEAFF. The CDR3 DNA reads TGTGCCAGCAGCTTAGGACACTTTGAAGCTTTCTTT.

The CDR3 loop is CASSYSPSGAYEQYF. The CDR3 nucleotides are TGTGCCAGCAGTTACTCTCCTAGCGGGGCCTACGAGCAGTACTTC. The chain has TRBV6-6 and TRBJ2-7; 9 positions agree with TRBD2. The V segment lost 0 bases and the J segment 2 bases; nucleotides outside the gene matches: 2. Germline CDR1 is MNHNY and CDR2 is SVGAGI (reference sequence). This CDR3 is 15 amino acids long.

In this sample, this clone turned up a few times. The V call is TRBV7-9, the J call TRBJ2-2, with 10 bases matching TRBD2. The junction had 1 base not matched to a gene; V was cut back by 0 bases and J by 6 bases. CDR1 is SEHNR and CDR2 is FQNEAQ in the germline V gene (reference sequence). The CDR3 has 15 amino acids. The CDR3 coding sequence is TGTGCCAGCAGCTTAGCAGGGACTAGCGCCGGGGAGCTGTTTTTT. Translation gives CASSLAGTSAGELFF.

The chain links TRBV7-9 to TRBJ1-4, with TRBD1 as a possible D gene (5 bases). The CDR3 totals 14 residues. From germline, CDR1 is SEHNR and CDR2 FQNEAQ (reference sequence). The V and J ends lost 10 bases and 0 bases respectively, with 12 bases between them. CDR3 loop: CATRPGSTNEKLFF. Here the CDR3 DNA reads TGTGCCACCCGACCAGGGTCAACTAATGAAAAACTGTTTTTT.

This clone showed up just once. This chain links TRBV7-8 with TRBJ1-5, with a weak D call TRBD1 (6 bases). V lost 1 base and J 2 bases, leaving 12 bases between the germline ends. This CDR3 comprises 16 residues. Germline CDR1 reads SGHVS; CDR2 reads FQNEAQ. This chain's CDR3 is CASSLETGLGNQPQHF. CDR3 DNA sequence: TGTGCCAGCAGCTTAGAGACAGGCTTAGGCAATCAGCCCCAGCATTTT.

The V and J genes are TRBV28 and TRBJ1-5; no definite D call. Deletions cut 7 bases from V and 1 base from J, with 20 bases between. This CDR3 has 17 amino acids. CDR1 MDHEN and CDR2 SYDVKM come from the germline V gene. The CDR3 coding sequence is TGTGCCAGCACCTACCCGGGGTGGGATTTAAGCAATCAGCCCCAGCATTTT. Protein: CASTYPGWDLSNQPQHF.

CDR3 region: CASRRLAGANEQFF. In DNA, the CDR3 is TGTGCCAGCAGAAGGCTAGCGGGAGCCAATGAGCAGTTCTTC. The rearrangement joins TRBV2 to TRBJ2-1; TRBD2 agrees at 10 bases. Germline CDR1 reads SNHLY; CDR2 reads FYNNEI. V lost 6 bases to trimming and J lost 6 bases; unmatched junction nucleotides: 5. The CDR3 is 14 amino acids.

The genes are TRBV7-9 and TRBJ1-1; no clear D. Germline CDR1 is SEHNR and CDR2 is FQNEAQ (reference sequence). The CDR3 spans 12 residues. Trimming cost V 5 bases and J 3 bases, with 7 bases left between them. CDR3 loop: CASSPSDTEAFF. As DNA, the CDR3 is TGTGCCAGCAGCCCCTCGGACACTGAAGCTTTCTTT.

This sequence joins TRBV5-1 and TRBJ2-3; D perhaps matches TRBD1 (7 bases). This CDR3 contains 14 residues. CDR1 and CDR2 (germline): SGHRS, YFSETQ. Between the trimmed V and J ends, which lost 3 bases and 4 bases, there was a span of 12 bases. The DNA for the CDR3 is TGCGCCAGCAGCTCCAGGGGGGCGGCAGATACGCAGTATTTT. It yields the protein CASSSRGAADTQYF.

The V and J genes are TRBV10-1 and TRBJ1-3, with D perhaps matching TRBD1 (6 bases). The germline V gene encodes CDR1 WNHNN and CDR2 SYGVQD (reference sequence). V was clipped by 6 bases and J by 0 bases, with 18 bases between them. The CDR3 has 17 residues. CDR3 in amino acids: CASRGGVQGPSGNTIYF. The CDR3 DNA sequence: TGCGCCAGCAGGGGAGGGGTTCAGGGGCCCTCTGGAAACACCATATATTTT.

V and J are TRBV4-1 and TRBJ2-3; 12 bases line up with TRBD2. From germline, CDR1 is MGHRA and CDR2 YSYEKL. With V trimmed by 2 bases and J by 5 bases, 14 bases remained unmatched. This CDR3 has 19 amino acids. The CDR3 coding sequence is TGCGCCAGCAGCCAACTGAGGGCGACTAGCGGGAGAATTGAAGATACGCAGTATTTT. Its protein is CASSQLRATSGRIEDTQYF.

The genes are TRBV5-4 and TRBJ2-7; TRBD2 matches at 7 bases. Per the germline V gene, CDR1 is SGHNT and CDR2 is YYREEE (reference sequence). The CDR3 has 15 residues. The J segment lost 0 bases and the V segment lost 2 bases, leaving 5 bases of the junction unmatched. The CDR3 region has the DNA TGTGCCAGCAGCTTACTAGCGACGAGCTCCTACGAGCAGTACTTC. Its translation is CASSLLATSSYEQYF.

V is TRBV27 and J is TRBJ2-3; 9 bases line up with TRBD1. CDR3 length equals 17 residues. V lost 3 bases, J lost 4 bases, and 11 bases stayed unmatched. Germline CDR1 reads MNHEY; CDR2 reads SMNVEV (reference sequence). The CDR3 protein is CASSLWVGTGRADTQYF. Written as DNA, the CDR3 is TGTGCCAGCAGTTTGTGGGTTGGGACAGGGCGGGCAGATACGCAGTATTTT.

CDR3 residues: CASSLSLAGVGNIQYF. CDR3 sequence (DNA): TGTGCCAGCAGTTTATCGTTAGCGGGAGTTGGAAACATTCAGTACTTC. The J gene is TRBJ2-4, the V gene TRBV27, with 9 bases aligning to TRBD2. The CDR3 sequence is 16 residues long. Germline V CDR1 and CDR2: MNHEY, SMNVEV (reference sequence). Losses at the gene ends were 0 bases for V and 6 bases for J; bases not matched to a gene: 6.

V usage is TRBV9 and J usage is TRBJ2-6; D ambiguous. CDR1 is SGDLS, CDR2 YYNGEE, per germline. The CDR3 runs to 15 residues. Between the trimmed V and J ends, which lost 5 bases and 0 bases, there was a span of 9 bases. The DNA for the CDR3 is TGTGCCAGCAGACACAGTAGCTCTGGGGCCAACGTCCTGACTTTC. It is translated as CASRHSSSGANVLTF.

The rearrangement joins TRBV11-3 to TRBJ1-4; a possible D gene is TRBD1 (6 bases). Looked up from germline, CDR1 is SGHNT and CDR2 is YENEEA. The CDR3 totals 15 residues. The germline V and J ends were trimmed by 4 bases and 5 bases, with 14 bases remaining between them. The CDR3 DNA reads as TGTGCCAGCAGCTGGGGGGGACACTTCAATGAAAAACTGTTTTTT. Translating it yields CASSWGGHFNEKLFF.

The rearrangement links TRBV7-2 to TRBJ1-2; 10 nucleotides align to TRBD1. V was clipped by 5 bases and J by 5 bases; unmatched bases: 8. The CDR3 extends over 15 amino acids. Germline values: CDR1 SGHTA, CDR2 FQGNSA. The CDR3 spells CASSPSVGQGYGYTF. The DNA of the CDR3 is TGTGCCAGCAGCCCTAGCGTGGGACAGGGGTATGGCTACACCTTC.

The chain couples TRBV6-6 to TRBJ2-7; no reliable D call. Trimming pared 7 bases from V and 2 bases from J, leaving 9 bases between. Germline V gene sequence: CDR1 MNHNY, CDR2 SVGAGI (reference sequence). The CDR3 is 12 amino acids. DNA for the CDR3: TGTGCCAGCAACGACAACACCTACGAGCAGTACTTC. It is translated as CASNDNTYEQYF.

This rearrangement joins TRBV7-2 to TRBJ2-5; possible D gene TRBD2, 6 bases. Germline CDR1 is SGHTA and CDR2 is FQGNSA. V lost 2 bases, J lost 5 bases, and 15 bases lay in between. This CDR3 spans 15 amino acids. The CDR3 sequence is CASSLLGSGAETQYF. The DNA of the CDR3 is TGTGCCAGCAGCTTATTAGGGTCGGGAGCGGAGACCCAGTACTTC.

This clone was counted once. This chain connects TRBV7-5 to TRBJ2-2; the table's D call, TRBD2, was not checked against the DNA. TRBV7-5 is listed as a pseudogene. This CDR3 contains 12 residues. DNA of the CDR3: TGTGCCAGGGGGGGGGCCACCGGGGAGCTGTTTTTT. Translation gives CARGGATGELFF.

This clone is a singleton in its sample. This sequence joins TRBV7-9 and TRBJ2-7; 11 bases agree with TRBD1. Per germline, CDR1 SEHNR and CDR2 FQNEAQ (reference sequence). The trim removed 5 bases at V and 6 bases at J, leaving 3 bases unmatched. CDR3 length equals 13 residues. CDR3 loop: CASSPGTGGEQYF. The CDR3 region has the DNA TGTGCCAGCAGCCCCGGGACAGGGGGCGAGCAGTACTTC.

The chain joins TRBV2 to TRBJ2-7; a weak D match, TRBD1 (6 bases). This CDR3 has 12 amino acids. Trimming took 11 bases from V and 3 from J, leaving 14 bases between them. Looked up from germline, CDR1 is SNHLY and CDR2 is FYNNEI. The CDR3 protein is CAGGQGYYEQYF. CDR3 in DNA: TGTGCCGGGGGCCAGGGCTACTACGAGCAGTACTTC.

DNA of the CDR3: TGTGCCAGCAGCCAGGAAGACAGGGGGAGCTCCTATAATTCACCCCTCCACTTT. Its translation is CASSQEDRGSSYNSPLHF. The V and J genes are TRBV4-2 and TRBJ1-6; 9 bases line up with TRBD1. This CDR3 is 18 amino acids long. V dropped 3 bases and J dropped 0; count of bases not matched to a gene: 6. Germline assignment: CDR1 LGHNA and CDR2 YNFKEQ.

The chain is built from TRBV4-2 and TRBJ2-5; tentative D call: TRBD1 (6 bases). This CDR3 spans 15 amino acids. The V gene's germline CDR1 is LGHNA and CDR2 YNFKEQ. The V and J ends lost 0 bases and 2 bases respectively, with 10 bases between them. CDR3: CASSQDEGEQETQYF. The DNA for the CDR3 is TGTGCCAGCAGCCAAGATGAGGGGGAGCAAGAGACCCAGTACTTC.

This clone was counted only a few times. The V call is TRBV6-6, the J call TRBJ2-3, with D maybe TRBD1 (5 bases). The germline V and J ends were trimmed by 7 bases and 2 bases, with 7 bases remaining between them. The CDR3 spans 12 residues. Germline V gene sequence: CDR1 MNHNY, CDR2 SVGAGI (reference sequence). The CDR3 here is CASKGYTDTQYF. CDR3 coding DNA: TGTGCCAGCAAGGGGTACACAGATACGCAGTATTTT.

The chain uses TRBV19 and TRBJ1-5; 8 bases match TRBD1. CDR1 and CDR2 (germline): LNHDA, SQIVND (reference sequence). Trimming removed 3 bases from V and 4 bases from J; junction bases left unmatched: 5. This CDR3 has 15 residues. CDR3 in DNA: TGTGCCAGTAGTATCGCCGACAGGGGTAATCAGCCCCAGCATTTT. Amino acids: CASSIADRGNQPQHF.

The rearrangement links TRBV9 to TRBJ2-2, with D unclear. The V end lost 0 bases, the J end lost 6 bases, and 12 bases lay between the germline ends. This CDR3 contains 15 residues. CDR1 and CDR2 from the germline V gene are SGDLS and YYNGEE. The CDR3 spells CASSVAGLTPGELFF. CDR3 coding DNA: TGTGCCAGCAGCGTAGCTGGGCTGACGCCCGGGGAGCTGTTTTTT.